This passage covers 18 T cell receptor beta chains from one sample sequenced in a study of T cell repertoires in cytomegalovirus infection. These receptors are not linked to any known antigen. TCRdb used MiXCR to reprocess the reads, holding one entry per CDR3 protein. The table has a few hundred thousand distinct CDR3 sequences, approximately 40% seen once. The sample in question was cultured PBMCs, obtained from culture after CMV antigen stimulation. These receptors were obtained from a human donor in good health (CMV status not recorded). Some clones in this sample may be carry-over from other donors' samples.

The J gene is TRBJ2-3, the V gene TRBV7-2; TRBD1 agrees at 10 bases. V lost 5 bases and J lost 4; bases outside the gene matches: 6. In germline, CDR1 is SGHTA, CDR2 FQGNSA. The CDR3 runs 15 residues. The chain's CDR3 is CASSARTGGSDTQYF. As DNA, the CDR3 is TGTGCCAGCAGCGCCCGGACAGGGGGGTCAGATACGCAGTATTTT. The complete variable domain, with remaining parts taken from reference TRBV7-2 and TRBJ2-3, reads GAGVSQSPSNKVTEKGKDVELRCDPISGHTALYWYRQSLGQGLEFLIYFQGNSAPDKSGLPSDRFSAERTGGSVSTLTIQRTQQEDSAVYLCASSARTGGSDTQYFGPGTRLTVL.

This chain links TRBV12-5 with TRBJ1-1; D is unclear. The CDR3 is 12 residues long. Germline CDR1 and CDR2: LGHNT and FRNRAP. V shed 6 bases and J shed 1 base, with 6 bases lying between them. CDR3 in DNA: TGTGCTAGTGGAACGGGGAACACTGAAGCTTTCTTT. Residues: CASGTGNTEAFF.

This chain links TRBV7-2 with TRBJ2-4; TRBD1 aligns across 7 bases. CDR3 length: 15 residues. Germline loops: CDR1 SGHTA, CDR2 FQGNSA. The J segment lost 4 bases and the V segment lost 2 bases, leaving 5 bases of the junction unmatched. CDR3 sequence: CASSLRRDRKNIQYF. The CDR3 bases are TGTGCCAGCAGCTTAAGACGGGACAGAAAAAACATTCAGTACTTC.

V is TRBV25-1 and J is TRBJ2-2; 8 bases are shared with TRBD2. The germline V gene has CDR1 MGHDK and CDR2 SYGVNS. The length of the CDR3 is 15 residues. V lost 5 bases, J lost 8 bases, and 10 bases stayed unmatched. CDR3 nucleotide sequence: TGTGCCAGCAGTAGAGCGGGGGCCGGGAGTGGGGAGCTGTTTTTT. This gives the protein CASSRAGAGSGELFF.

This chain connects TRBV5-1 to TRBJ2-6; 7 nucleotides align to TRBD1. Per germline, CDR1 SGHRS and CDR2 YFSETQ. V dropped 4 bases and J dropped 1; count of bases not matched to a gene: 8. This CDR3 comprises 17 residues. CDR3 bases: TGCGCCAGCAGCGTACGTGACAGGGATTCTGGGGCCAACGTCCTGACTTTC. Amino acids: CASSVRDRDSGANVLTF.

This sequence joins TRBV12-3 or TRBV12-4 and TRBJ2-1, with D possibly TRBD1 on 5 matching bases. CDR3 length: 14 residues. V was clipped by 6 bases and J by 6 bases, with 15 bases between them. This chain's CDR3 is CASSRQSLINEQFF. The CDR3 coding sequence is TGTGCCAGCAGCCGACAGAGTCTCATCAATGAGCAGTTCTTC.

The chain couples TRBV5-1 to TRBJ1-4, with TRBD1 identical over 12 bases. Trimming removed 1 base from V and 12 bases from J; junction bases left unmatched: 7. The CDR3 loop spans 15 amino acids. CDR1 and CDR2 (germline): SGHRS, YFSETQ. In nucleotides, the CDR3 is TGCGCCAGCAGCTTGCCGGGACAGGGGGCTACTCAACTGTTTTTT. This translates into CASSLPGQGATQLFF.

J is TRBJ2-6 and V is TRBV5-1, with D tentatively TRBD1 or TRBD2 (5 bases each). The CDR3 loop spans 15 amino acids. The germline V and J ends were trimmed by 3 bases and 3 bases, with 10 bases remaining between them. In germline, CDR1 is SGHRS, CDR2 YFSETQ. The CDR3 loop reads CASSYTGLGANVLTF. Here the CDR3 DNA reads TGCGCCAGCAGCTACACAGGACTTGGGGCCAACGTCCTGACTTTC.

The chain recombines TRBV4-1 with TRBJ2-3; D might be TRBD2 (6 bases). The CDR3 runs to 16 residues. Trimming removed 8 bases from V and 0 bases from J, with 18 bases in between. The germline V gene encodes CDR1 MGHRA and CDR2 YSYEKL. This CDR3 reads CASGALATTSTDTQYF. CDR3 in DNA: TGCGCCAGCGGGGCCCTAGCGACGACTAGCACAGATACGCAGTATTTT.

The chain employs TRBV27 and TRBJ2-6; D could derive from TRBD1 or TRBD2 (6 bases each). V was trimmed by 2 bases and J by 0 bases, leaving 14 bases between them. CDR1 is MNHEY and CDR2 is SMNVEV in the germline V gene (reference sequence). The CDR3 covers 18 residues. In DNA, the CDR3 is TGTGCCAGCAGTTTAATCGGCCGGGGGCTCTCTGGGGCCAACGTCCTGACTTTC. Translation gives CASSLIGRGLSGANVLTF.

The chain uses TRBV7-9 and TRBJ2-7; 8 nucleotides align to TRBD1. The CDR3 runs to 16 residues. The germline CDR1 and CDR2 sequences are SEHNR and FQNEAQ (reference sequence). V was clipped by 0 bases and J by 1 base; unmatched bases: 5. Here the CDR3 DNA reads TGTGCCAGCAGCTTAGCTTCAGGGGGCAGGTCCTACGAGCAGTACTTC. Amino acids: CASSLASGGRSYEQYF.

With regard to this clonotype: This sequence may be a read error, since a much larger clone differs from it by one base. The rearrangement uses TRBV11-2 and TRBJ2-1; 9 bases match TRBD2. V lost 1 base, J lost 4 bases, and 2 bases stayed unmatched. The CDR3 sequence is 15 residues long. CDR1 is SGHAT and CDR2 is FQNNGV in the germline V gene. The CDR3 nucleotides read TGTGCCAGCAGCTTAGCTAGCGGGGTATACAATGAGCAGTTCTTC. Residues: CASSLASGVYNEQFF. Filled out from reference TRBV11-2 and TRBJ2-1, the complete variable domain reads EAGVAQSPRYKIIEKRQSVAFWCNPISGHATLYWYQQILGQGPKLLIQFQNNGVVDDSQLPKDRFSAERLKGVDSTLKIQPAKLEDSAVYLCASSLASGVYNEQFFGPGTRLTVL.

This clonotype was counted a few times. The chain has TRBV28 and TRBJ1-6; 7 nucleotides align to TRBD1. Trimming at V came to 8 bases and at J to 6 bases, leaving 1 base not matched to a gene. Germline lookup yields CDR1 MDHEN and CDR2 SYDVKM. The CDR3 is 12 amino acids. Written as DNA, the CDR3 is TGTGCCAGCGGGACAGCTAATTCACCCCTCCACTTT. Translated, it gives CASGTANSPLHF.

This rearrangement joins TRBV7-3 to TRBJ2-1; D is possibly TRBD2 (6 bases). The germline V gene has CDR1 SGHTA and CDR2 FQGTGA. CDR3 size: 17 residues. V was trimmed by 2 bases and J by 0 bases, leaving 14 bases between them. CDR3 sequence (DNA): TGTGCCAGCAGCTTAGGCGGGGCTACGGGCTCCTACAATGAGCAGTTCTTC. The encoded protein is CASSLGGATGSYNEQFF.

The chain recombines TRBV6-8 with TRBJ2-2; D remains ambiguous. The CDR3 runs to 15 residues. Germline CDR1 reads MNHGY; CDR2 reads SAAAGT. Between the trimmed V and J ends, which lost 5 bases and 8 bases, there was a span of 18 bases. CDR3 nucleotides: TGTGCCAGCAGTGCCCTGACCGCCCTCACTGGGGAGCTGTTTTTT. Protein product: CASSALTALTGELFF.

This chain joins TRBV6-2 or TRBV6-3 and TRBJ2-7; D is unresolved. V was shortened by 2 bases and J by 2 bases, with 13 bases between the two germline ends. Germline loops: CDR1 MNHEY, CDR2 SVGEGT. The CDR3 is 15 amino acids. The CDR3 here is CASSYTLTPAYEQYF. The CDR3, as DNA: TGTGCCAGCAGTTACACGCTGACACCCGCCTACGAGCAGTACTTC.

This clonotype came up a few times. The chain couples TRBV5-1 to TRBJ2-2, with D perhaps TRBD1 or TRBD2 (7 bases each). Trimming stripped 6 bases from V and 7 bases from J, with 19 bases between. The CDR3 is 15 residues long. CDR1 SGHRS and CDR2 YFSETQ come from the germline V gene. The CDR3 here is CASTPLAGGDGELFF. CDR3 DNA: TGCGCCAGCACCCCCCTCGCAGGGGGGGACGGGGAGCTGTTTTTT.

This chain joins TRBV6-6 and TRBJ2-7; D is uncertain. The CDR3 has 14 amino acids. CDR1 is MNHNY, CDR2 SVGAGI, per germline (reference sequence). Trimming removed 2 bases from V and 2 bases from J, with 10 bases in between. DNA of the CDR3: TGTGCCAGCAGTTACGGGCTAGAGCCCTACGAGCAGTACTTC. Amino acid sequence: CASSYGLEPYEQYF.